Here is one T cell receptor beta chain with its context. Its recognized antigen is unknown. Base-call qualities are not available, and no considerably larger clone is one nucleotide away. As encoded in the germline V gene, CDR1 is KGHSH while CDR2 is LQKENI. Relative to germline, V is missing 5 bases and J is missing 8 bases, with 6 bases of the junction outside any gene match. Including the terminal cysteine and phenylalanine, the CDR3 comprises 13 residues. Only CDR3 DNA remains: 39 bases, in frame from the first base. The data stem from a study of OX40 agonist ivuxolimab in advanced cancers. Looking at the study overall: The costimulatory receptor OX40 (CD134) was targeted by ivuxolimab, a fully human IgG2 agonistic monoclonal antibody. Intravenous ivuxolimab was administered to patients every 2 weeks at six dose levels: 0.01, 0.1, 0.3, 1.5, 3 and 10 mg/kg. Of the approximately 50 patients in dose escalation, 19 had hepatocellular carcinoma, some 15 had melanoma, 9 had renal cell carcinoma and 9 had head and neck cancer. A male proportion of around 80% and a mean age of approximately 60 years, ranging from about 23 to 79, were recorded for the dose-escalation cohort. Patients were allowed to have had prior anti-PD-1, anti-PD-L1 or anti-CTLA-4 therapy, and around 41% of the dose-escalation patients had previously received checkpoint inhibitors. Three dose-escalation patients achieved partial responses, one with hepatocellular carcinoma and two with cutaneous melanoma. The purpose of peripheral TCRbeta sequencing was to test whether ivuxolimab changed TCR sequence diversity and led to clonal T-cell expansion. The paper covers the monotherapy dose-escalation part of the phase I ivuxolimab trial, which included N of about 50 patients.

Patients with autoimmune disease history or receiving systemic immunosuppression were excluded from the trial. In every dose cohort, peripheral blood was drawn for TCR sequencing at baseline, cycle 4 day 1, and cycle 7 day 1. Samples came from an open-label, multicenter, first-in-human phase I dose-escalation trial of ivuxolimab. Adults with locally advanced or metastatic head and neck squamous cell, hepatocellular, melanoma or renal cell carcinoma were enrolled in the trial. CD4+ and CD8+ T cells were sorted separately from peripheral blood before TCR sequencing. General study outcomes and caveats: Low levels of normalized T-cell clonal expansion were also seen in some nonresponding patients. In the 0.1-3.0 mg/kg groups, partial responders had among the lowest normalized peripheral clonal expansion, particularly in CD8+ T cells. At doses of 0.1 to 3.0 mg/kg, clonal expansion of both CD4+ and CD8+ blood T cells was observed from baseline to week 6. On average, CD8+ T cells showed more expanded clones than CD4+ T cells after ivuxolimab. The antigen specificity of the peripheral T cells that underwent clonal expansion was not determined.

For sequencing of the TCRbeta CDR3 region, genomic DNA was extracted from the sorted cells. The immunoSEQ Assay was used to sequence the TCRbeta CDR3 regions. TCRdb provides this immuneACCESS table in a form limited to in-frame rearrangements. Some clones are lacking; in checked studies, under half of them reflect an unresolved V gene, and why the rest are absent is not known. The sample includes approximately 79,000 clones, with about 87% observed a single time. Jointly, the top ten make up more than 0.45% of the sample. The sequences come from CD4+ or CD8+ T cells sorted from blood, collected in a trial of the OX40 agonist ivuxolimab. The TCR was taken from an adult with an advanced solid tumor such as melanoma, head and neck, liver or kidney cancer. The chain is assembled from TRBV18 and TRBJ1-1, with 9 central nucleotides matching TRBD1. Read as DNA, the sequence is TGTGCCAGCTCAACCGGGACAGGGAGGGAAGCTTTCTTT. It translates to CASSTGTGREAFF.